The rows below give T cell receptor beta chains drawn from one sample of a study of response to subunit inactivated influenza vaccine. TCRdb re-analysed the RT-PCR reads in MiXCR, keeping a single row per CDR3 protein. The sample has a few hundred thousand distinct CDR3 sequences, about a fifth seen once. Sample: PBMCs from blood, taken 21 months after vaccination. The origin of the receptors is a man aged 45 to 75 who received an inactivated influenza vaccine. Both conserved end residues are part of each CDR3. The D gene is left open where the match is weak. Some rows have no size entry. The others give once, few or many, or a class for an expanded clone.

D	size	V	J	DNA	CDR3
TRBD2	NA	TRBV20-1	TRBJ2-7	TGCAGTGCGGCCAGCGGGGGTGGCTACGAGCAGTACTTC	CSAASGGGYEQYF
NA	NA	TRBV4-3	TRBJ1-3	TGCGCCAGCAGCCCCGCAACAGGGTTTACGGGTTCGAACACCATATATTTT	CASSPATGFTGSNTIYF
TRBD1	NA	TRBV5-1	TRBJ2-7	TGCGCCAGCAGCTTGGAAGGACAGGGTTACGAGCAGTACTTC	CASSLEGQGYEQYF
NA	NA	TRBV11-2	TRBJ2-3	TGTGCCAGCAGCACGTATTCTGCGGGTACGCAGTATTTT	CASSTYSAGTQYF
NA	NA	TRBV6-2/TRBV6-3	TRBJ1-1	TGTGCCGGGCTCAGGAACACTGAAGCTTTCTTT	CAGLRNTEAFF
NA	many	TRBV12-3/TRBV12-4	TRBJ1-2	TGTGCCAGCAGTTTTGGGATGGGTGGCTACACCTTC	CASSFGMGGYTF
TRBD1	few	TRBV3-1	TRBJ1-3	TGTGCCAGCAGCCAATGGGACAGGTCCTTTAGCTCTGGAAACACCATATATTTT	CASSQWDRSFSSGNTIYF
NA	NA	TRBV7-2	TRBJ2-5	TGTGCCAGCAGCTTAGGAGTAAGGGAGACCCAGTACTTC	CASSLGVRETQYF
TRBD2	few	TRBV12-3/TRBV12-4	TRBJ2-1	TGTGCCAGCAGTCAGCCTAGCGGGGGGGCGGGTAATGAGCAGTTCTTC	CASSQPSGGAGNEQFF
TRBD1	few	TRBV28	TRBJ2-7	TGTGCCAGCGCCTCCCCGGGACAGGGGGATGCCCTCTACGAGCAGTACTTC	CASASPGQGDALYEQYF
NA	few	TRBV5-4	TRBJ1-2	TGTGCCAGCACCAAATATGCGGGGGGCCCTCACTATGGCTACACCTTC	CASTKYAGGPHYGYTF
TRBD1	NA	TRBV5-4	TRBJ1-1	TGTGCCAGCAGCTTTACAGGGGGAAGCGCTGAAGCTTTCTTT	CASSFTGGSAEAFF
TRBD2	few	TRBV9	TRBJ2-3	TGTGCCAGCAGCCCCTACGCGGGAGAAACAGATACGCAGTATTTT	CASSPYAGETDTQYF
NA	NA	TRBV5-1	TRBJ2-7	TGCGCCAGCAGCCTGGCCCTAAAAAGCACCTACGAGCAGTACTTC	CASSLALKSTYEQYF
NA	NA	TRBV12-3/TRBV12-4	TRBJ1-1	TGTGCCAGCAGCCCCAGACGCGGGGGAGGCACTGAAGCTTTCTTT	CASSPRRGGGTEAFF
NA	few	TRBV20-1	TRBJ2-3	TGCAGTGCTAGAGATAGGATGCTCGGGGATACGCAGTATTTT	CSARDRMLGDTQYF
TRBD1	many	TRBV7-2	TRBJ1-5	TGTGCCAGCAGCCGGGACAGGGCGGGTCATCAGCCCCAGCATTTT	CASSRDRAGHQPQHF
NA	few	TRBV20-1	TRBJ2-3	TGCAGTGCGCCACGTGGCGCCACAGATACGCAGTATTTT	CSAPRGATDTQYF
TRBD1	few	TRBV29-1	TRBJ1-2	TGCAGCTTACCCCCGACAGGGAGGGAAGGCTACACCTTC	CSLPPTGREGYTF
NA	NA	TRBV20-1	TRBJ2-3	TGCAGTGCTAGACTAGATACGCAGTATTTT	CSARLDTQYF
NA	few	TRBV14	TRBJ2-6	TGTGCCAGCAGCCAAGACGGAGGCGGGGCCAACGTCCTGACTTTC	CASSQDGGGANVLTF
NA	few	TRBV7-9	TRBJ1-2	TGTGCCAGCAGCTTATCGGGGGACTATGGCTACACCTTC	CASSLSGDYGYTF
NA	NA	TRBV4-3	TRBJ1-2	TGCGCCAGCAGTTCCGTAGTAGGCAGATCCTATGGCTACACCTTC	CASSSVVGRSYGYTF
TRBD2	NA	TRBV20-1	TRBJ2-1	TGCAGTGCCCCATTCCTAGCGGGAGGCCACAATGAGCAGTTCTTC	CSAPFLAGGHNEQFF
NA	few	TRBV27	TRBJ1-2	TGTGCCAGCAGTCCAGACTGGGGGCGTTATGGCTACACCTTC	CASSPDWGRYGYTF
TRBD2	NA	TRBV29-1	TRBJ2-7	TGCAGCGCCACGACTAGCGGGGGGCCCTACGAGCAGTACTTC	CSATTSGGPYEQYF
NA	few	TRBV12-3/TRBV12-4	TRBJ1-1	TGTGCCAGCAGTTTTGGGCCCAACACTGAAGCTTTCTTT	CASSFGPNTEAFF
TRBD2	NA	TRBV9	TRBJ2-1	TGTGCCAGCAGCGCCTCGACTAGCGGGGAGCAGTTCTTC	CASSASTSGEQFF
NA	many	TRBV7-9	TRBJ1-5	TGTGCCAGCAGCCACGTTTTGGGGGCTCGGCATCAGCCCCAGCATTTT	CASSHVLGARHQPQHF
NA	many	TRBV4-3	TRBJ1-6	TGCGCCAGCAGCCAAGCCCGGCCAGGGAATGGTTCACCCCTCCACTTT	CASSQARPGNGSPLHF
NA	few	TRBV30	TRBJ1-1	TGTGCCTGGGAAGCAGTTATGAACACTGAAGCTTTCTTT	CAWEAVMNTEAFF
TRBD2	NA	TRBV7-2	TRBJ2-1	TGTGCCAGTGGGACTAGCGGATGGAATGAGCAGTTCTTC	CASGTSGWNEQFF
TRBD2	NA	TRBV15	TRBJ2-3	TGTGCCACGCGGGGGGCTGGTGGCACAGATACGCAGTATTTT	CATRGAGGTDTQYF
NA	NA	TRBV11-3	TRBJ2-7	TGTGCCAGCAGTTTCGACCGGTCCTACGAGCAGTACTTC	CASSFDRSYEQYF
TRBD1	NA	TRBV15	TRBJ1-5	TGTGCCACCAGCAACAGGGGTGGACAGCCCCAGCATTTT	CATSNRGGQPQHF
NA	NA	TRBV5-1	TRBJ2-1	TGCGCCAGCAGCTTGGTTCAGCGCACTCGCGAAAATGAGCAGTTCTTC	CASSLVQRTRENEQFF
TRBD2	NA	TRBV9	TRBJ2-1	TGTGCCAGCAGCGTAGGGGCGGGGGGCTACAATGAGCAGTTCTTC	CASSVGAGGYNEQFF
NA	many	TRBV12-3/TRBV12-4	TRBJ1-3	TGTGCCAGCAGCGAAAGTCCTGGAAACACCATATATTTT	CASSESPGNTIYF
NA	few	TRBV20-1	TRBJ1-2	TGCAGTGCTAGACTCCCCGGGACATCCCATAGGTATGGCTACACCTTC	CSARLPGTSHRYGYTF
NA	many	TRBV7-3	TRBJ2-2	TGTGCCAGCAGCCGTGGGGTGACGGGGGAGCTGTTTTTT	CASSRGVTGELFF
TRBD1	few	TRBV3-1	TRBJ1-4	TGTGCCAGCATGCAACAGGGGCAGGATGAAAAACTGTTTTTT	CASMQQGQDEKLFF
TRBD2	NA	TRBV7-2	TRBJ2-2	TGTGCCAGCAGCCCCACGGGGGGGCTAGGCACCGGGGAGCTGTTTTTT	CASSPTGGLGTGELFF
NA	NA	TRBV7-9	TRBJ1-4	TGTGCCAGCAGCCACGGGTGGACTATAACGCATGAAAAACTGTTTTTT	CASSHGWTITHEKLFF
TRBD1	NA	TRBV12-3/TRBV12-4	TRBJ2-3	TGTGCCAGCGGTAGAGGGGGCATTGGGACAGATACGCAGTATTTT	CASGRGGIGTDTQYF
NA	once	TRBV12-3/TRBV12-4	TRBJ2-5	TGTGCCAGCAGTCCTCGGCAGGCCCGAGAAGAGACCCAGTACTTC	CASSPRQAREETQYF
NA	few	TRBV20-1	TRBJ1-1	TGCAGTGCTAGAGGCGAGCAATCGAACACTGAAGCTTTCTTT	CSARGEQSNTEAFF
NA	NA	TRBV28	TRBJ1-6	TGTGCCAGCAGGCGTACGACCGGGGGGTCCTATAATTCACCCCTCCACTTT	CASRRTTGGSYNSPLHF
NA	NA	TRBV12-3/TRBV12-4	TRBJ1-1	TGTGCCAGCAGTTTAGCGGACTCCGGGGGGAGGACTGAAGCTTTCTTT	CASSLADSGGRTEAFF